These T cell receptor beta chains were read from a single sample in a study of cytomegalovirus exposure and HLA in healthy donors. The data were produced by immunoSEQ multiplex PCR, yet TCRdb's version contains in-frame clones alone and is incomplete. This sample carries roughly 110,000 clones, less than 80% of them seen once, and the ten largest clones take approximately 3.7%. Sequencing was carried out using PBMCs. The receptor source for this set is a man aged 55 to 70 in good health and CMV-seronegative. Both conserved end residues are part of each CDR3. Fields, in order: J gene, clone size, V gene, D gene, CDR3 protein, CDR3 DNA. The D gene is left open where the match is weak. Expanded clones are given a class, and other clones once, few, many or no size at all.

>TRBJ2-1|NA|TRBV7-3|NA
CASSLEGDPYNEQFF
TGTGCCAGCAGCTTAGAGGGTGATCCCTACAATGAGCAGTTCTTC
>TRBJ2-1|NA|TRBV9|NA
CASSVTTASDEQFF
TGTGCCAGCAGCGTAACGACAGCGTCTGATGAGCAGTTCTTC
>TRBJ1-1|NA|TRBV7-2|TRBD1
CASSGGTGIGTEAFF
TGTGCCAGCAGCGGCGGGACAGGGATTGGTACTGAAGCTTTCTTT
>TRBJ1-1|NA|TRBV2|NA
CASRDSNVNTEAFF
TGTGCCAGCAGGGACAGCAATGTGAACACTGAAGCTTTCTTT
>TRBJ2-7|NA|TRBV4-2|NA
CASSQDLAGAREQYF
TGTGCCAGCAGCCAAGATTTGGCAGGGGCAAGGGAGCAGTACTTC
>TRBJ1-1|NA|TRBV5-1|TRBD1
CATSQGQNTEAFF
TGCGCCACCTCACAGGGGCAGAACACTGAAGCTTTCTTT
>TRBJ1-4|NA|TRBV6-5|NA
CASSRLLGQGKLFF
TGTGCCAGCAGCCGCCTACTGGGGCAGGGAAAACTGTTTTTT
>TRBJ1-6|once|TRBV4-3|TRBD1
CASSFRTGGPSPLHF
TGCGCCAGCAGCTTTCGGACAGGGGGACCTTCACCCCTCCACTTT
>TRBJ2-6|few|TRBV5-1|TRBD2
CASSSLAGGLSGGANVLTF
TGCGCCAGCAGCTCCTTAGCGGGGGGACTTTCGGGCGGGGCCAACGTCCTGACTTTC
>TRBJ2-5|few|TRBV4-1|TRBD2
CASSQVLASGGEFQETQYF
TGCGCCAGCAGCCAAGTTTTGGCTAGCGGGGGGGAATTCCAAGAGACCCAGTACTTC
>TRBJ2-2|few|TRBV18|TRBD2
CASSPSGRGGSTGELFF
TGTGCCAGCTCACCATCGGGTCGCGGGGGGAGCACCGGGGAGCTGTTTTTT
>TRBJ1-1|NA|TRBV25-1|TRBD1
CASSESRTGDTEAFF
TGTGCCAGCAGTGAATCACGGACAGGGGACACTGAAGCTTTCTTT
>TRBJ2-1|NA|TRBV5-1|TRBD2
CVSSFIASGDNEQFF
TGCGTCAGCAGCTTCATCGCTAGCGGGGACAATGAGCAGTTCTTC
>TRBJ1-1|few|TRBV20-1|NA
CSARQNTEAFF
TGCAGTGCAAGACAGAACACTGAAGCTTTCTTT
>TRBJ1-5|once|TRBV6-1|NA
CASSDLQGSNQPQHF
TGTGCCAGCAGTGACCTACAGGGAAGCAATCAGCCCCAGCATTTT
>TRBJ1-4|NA|TRBV19|NA
CATSDRIYATNEKLFF
TGTGCCACCTCAGACAGAATTTATGCAACTAATGAAAAACTGTTTTTT
>TRBJ2-5|NA|TRBV7-9|TRBD1
CASSRLKQGMAETQYF
TGTGCCAGCAGCCGACTTAAACAGGGGATGGCGGAGACCCAGTACTTC
>TRBJ1-2|NA|TRBV5-6|TRBD1
CASSAQDRGPYGYTF
TGTGCCAGCAGCGCTCAGGACAGGGGGCCGTATGGCTACACCTTC
>TRBJ2-1|NA|TRBV28|NA
CASSVGGAAYNEQFF
TGTGCCAGCAGTGTAGGGGGGGCCGCCTACAATGAGCAGTTCTTC
>TRBJ1-5|NA|TRBV15|TRBD1
CATSGDRGPNQPQHF
TGTGCCACCAGTGGTGACAGGGGCCCCAATCAGCCTCAGCATTTT
>TRBJ1-1|NA|TRBV7-2|NA
CASSLAHLTEAFF
TGTGCCAGCAGCTTAGCTCATTTGACTGAAGCTTTCTTT
>TRBJ1-5|NA|TRBV7-9|NA
CSSSSAYQPQHF
TGTTCCAGCAGCTCCGCGTATCAGCCCCAGCATTTT
>TRBJ1-3|NA|TRBV5-1|TRBD1
CASSPTGFSGNTIYF
TGCGCCAGCAGCCCGACAGGGTTCTCTGGAAACACCATATATTTT
>TRBJ1-6|NA|TRBV6-5|NA
CASSYSKQILSPLHF
TGTGCCAGCAGTTACTCGAAACAAATCCTTTCACCCCTCCACTTT
>TRBJ2-1|NA|TRBV7-9|TRBD1
CASSLEPDRVEQFF
TGTGCCAGCAGCTTAGAACCCGACAGGGTTGAGCAGTTCTTC
>TRBJ2-5|NA|TRBV5-1|TRBD1
CASSWLGTAQETQYF
TGCGCCAGCAGCTGGCTAGGGACAGCGCAAGAGACCCAGTACTTC
>TRBJ1-2|NA|TRBV18|TRBD1
CASSKTGGDFDYTF
TGTGCCAGCTCAAAGACAGGGGGAGATTTTGACTACACCTTC
>TRBJ1-1|NA|TRBV5-4|NA
CASSRSNTEAFF
TGTGCCAGCAGTCGGTCAAACACTGAAGCTTTCTTT
>TRBJ2-3|NA|TRBV20-1|NA
CKTGETDTQYF
TGCAAGACGGGGGAAACAGATACGCAGTATTTT
>TRBJ2-1|NA|TRBV21-1|NA
CASSTRVSEQFF
TGTGCCAGCAGCACCAGGGTGAGTGAGCAGTTCTTC
>TRBJ1-2|few|TRBV14|NA
CASSRNPQPEGYTF
TGTGCCAGCAGCCGGAACCCGCAACCGGAGGGCTACACCTTC
>TRBJ2-5|NA|TRBV6-5|NA
CASRSGVGETQYF
TGTGCCAGCAGGTCGGGAGTGGGCGAGACCCAGTACTTC
>TRBJ2-1|NA|TRBV7-9|TRBD2
CASSLGRLAGTLYNEQFF
TGTGCCAGCAGCTTGGGTAGACTAGCGGGAACTTTATACAATGAGCAGTTCTTC
>TRBJ2-2|NA|TRBV4-2|TRBD2
CASSPWVAGDTGELFF
TGTGCCAGCAGCCCCTGGGTAGCGGGGGACACCGGGGAGCTGTTTTTT
>TRBJ2-3|few|TRBV27|TRBD2
CASSGGGLAGSDTQYF
TGTGCCAGCAGTGGAGGAGGACTAGCGGGGTCAGATACGCAGTATTTT
>TRBJ2-2|once|TRBV7-2|TRBD2
CASTRIRGGSTGELFF
TGTGCCAGCACCCGAATCCGGGGGGGCAGCACCGGGGAGCTGTTTTTT
>TRBJ1-2|NA|TRBV23-1|NA
CASSQRGNYGYTF
TGCGCCAGCAGTCAACGCGGGAACTATGGCTACACCTTC
>TRBJ2-1|few|TRBV9|TRBD2
CASSVTASGGAREQFF
TGTGCCAGCAGCGTAACCGCAAGCGGGGGGGCGAGGGAGCAGTTCTTC
>TRBJ2-7|NA|TRBV30|NA
CAWTRGPPYEQYF
TGTGCCTGGACCCGAGGGCCTCCTTACGAGCAGTACTTC
>TRBJ2-5|NA|TRBV5-1|NA
CASSLGVLQETQYF
TGCGCCAGCAGCTTGGGAGTCCTCCAAGAGACCCAGTACTTC
>TRBJ1-1|NA|TRBV11-2|NA
CASSQRSGLEAFF
TGTGCCAGCAGCCAAAGGAGCGGGCTAGAAGCTTTCTTT
>TRBJ1-3|NA|TRBV10-3|TRBD1
CAIRAGQGSGNTIYF
TGTGCCATCAGGGCGGGACAGGGCTCTGGAAACACCATATATTTT
>TRBJ2-3|NA|TRBV6-5|NA
CASSYGRRGGGDTQYF
TGTGCCAGCAGTTACGGAAGGAGGGGAGGGGGAGATACGCAGTATTTT
>TRBJ2-1|NA|TRBV4-2|TRBD1
CASSQDPDRDREHNEQFF
TGTGCCAGCAGCCAAGATCCTGACCGGGACAGGGAACACAATGAGCAGTTCTTC
>TRBJ1-1|NA|TRBV6-6|TRBD1
CASRQQGARDTEAFF
TGTGCCAGCAGGCAACAGGGGGCGAGGGACACTGAAGCTTTCTTT
>TRBJ1-5|few|TRBV18|NA
CASSLRGNQPQHF
TGTGCCAGCTCACTGCGGGGGAATCAGCCCCAGCATTTT
>TRBJ2-5|NA|TRBV7-6|NA
CASSYQETQYF
TGTGCCAGCAGCTATCAGGAGACCCAGTACTTC
>TRBJ1-2|NA|TRBV4-1|NA
CASRPVARTDYGYTF
TGCGCCAGCAGACCCGTCGCCCGGACAGACTATGGCTACACCTTC